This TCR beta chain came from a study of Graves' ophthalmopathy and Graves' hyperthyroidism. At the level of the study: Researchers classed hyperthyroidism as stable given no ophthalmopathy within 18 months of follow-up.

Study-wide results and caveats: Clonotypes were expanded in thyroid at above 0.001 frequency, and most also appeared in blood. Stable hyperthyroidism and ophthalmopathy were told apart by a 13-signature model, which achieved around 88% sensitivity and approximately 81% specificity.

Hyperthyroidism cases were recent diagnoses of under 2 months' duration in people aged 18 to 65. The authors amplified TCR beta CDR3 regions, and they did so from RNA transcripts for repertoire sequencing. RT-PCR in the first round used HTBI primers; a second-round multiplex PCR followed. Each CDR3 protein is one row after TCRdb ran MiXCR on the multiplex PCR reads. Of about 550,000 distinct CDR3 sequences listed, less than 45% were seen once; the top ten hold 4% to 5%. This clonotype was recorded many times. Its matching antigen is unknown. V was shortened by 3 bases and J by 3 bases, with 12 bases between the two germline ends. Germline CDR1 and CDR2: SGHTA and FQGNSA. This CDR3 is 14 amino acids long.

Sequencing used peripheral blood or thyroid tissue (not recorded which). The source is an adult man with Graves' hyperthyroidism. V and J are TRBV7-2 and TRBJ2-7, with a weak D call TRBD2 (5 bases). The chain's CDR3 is CASSFEGTDYEQYF. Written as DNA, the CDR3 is TGTGCCAGCAGCTTTGAGGGTACTGACTACGAGCAGTACTTC. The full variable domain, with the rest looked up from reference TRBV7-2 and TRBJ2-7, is GAGVSQSPSNKVTEKGKDVELRCDPISGHTALYWYRQSLGQGLEFLIYFQGNSAPDKSGLPSDRFSAERTGGSVSTLTIQRTQQEDSAVYLCASSFEGTDYEQYFGPGTRLTVT.